This T cell receptor beta chain was identified in a study of cytomegalovirus exposure and HLA in healthy donors. Turning to the study itself: Some 80 million unique TCR sequences came from HLA-typed donors in an early release. Overall study findings and caveats: CMV serostatus alone was available as immune exposure information. Reportedly, diagnosis of cytomegalovirus status by the classifier showed high specificity and sensitivity.

The germline CDR1 and CDR2 sequences are SGHNT and YENEEA. This CDR3 contains 14 residues. Trimming cost V 1 base and J 2 bases, with 8 bases left between them. It was with 60 Vbeta and 13 Jbeta primers that the PCR ran. Profiled with immunoSEQ multiplex PCR; TCRdb holds only in-frame clones, not every one. The sample holds about 220,000 clones, around 75% seen once. With regard to this clone: What it binds is not known. This same CDR3 is encoded by further DNA sequences in the sample.

This TCR derives from a woman in her 30s in good health and CMV-seronegative. The sequencing input was PBMCs. The chain couples TRBV11-3 to TRBJ1-1; a possible D gene is TRBD1 (6 bases). DNA of the CDR3: TGTGCCAGCAGCTTAGCAGGGGTAAACACTGAAGCTTTCTTT. It specifies CASSLAGVNTEAFF.